What follows describes a single T cell receptor beta chain. Its specificity is unknown. This entry belongs to a study of cytomegalovirus exposure and HLA in healthy donors. Whole-study context: Out of 170 million or so T cells, an earlier analysis found fewer than 140 million unique TCR beta sequences in total. Samples from HLA-typed donors yielded about 85 million unique TCRs in an early data release.

Whole-study results and caveats: TCR beta sequences reportedly predicted the HLA-A and HLA-B alleles of most subjects accurately.

This CDR3 region has 15 residues. V was shortened by 0 bases and J by 4 bases, with 12 bases between the two germline ends. CDR1 is SGHDT and CDR2 is YYEEEE in the germline V gene. The PCR used 60 Vbeta and 13 Jbeta primers. Original processing methods: A later analysis tallied about 80 million unique TCR beta chains, about 11 million of them shared. The protocol was immunoSEQ multiplex PCR, while the TCRdb copy is restricted to in-frame clones and leaves out a portion. Clone size and V and J calls were adopted from that table, with D and trimming inferred from the DNA. Of 90,000 or so clones detected, approximately 70% appear once; the ten largest clones hold approximately 2.7%.

This clonotype was sampled from a man aged 45-60 years in good health and CMV-seronegative. The source material was PBMCs. The chain couples TRBV5-6 to TRBJ2-3; TRBD2 is a possible D gene (6 bases). CDR3 nucleotides: TGTGCCAGCAGCTTGGCCTTTGGGGAGGCAGATACGCAGTATTTT. Protein product: CASSLAFGEADTQYF. Supplemented by reference TRBV5-6 and TRBJ2-3, the full variable domain reads DAGVTQSPTHLIKTRGQQVTLRCSPKSGHDTVSWYQQALGQGPQFIFQYYEEEERQRGNFPDRFSGHQFPNYSSELNVNALLLGDSALYLCASSLAFGEADTQYFGPGTRLTVL.